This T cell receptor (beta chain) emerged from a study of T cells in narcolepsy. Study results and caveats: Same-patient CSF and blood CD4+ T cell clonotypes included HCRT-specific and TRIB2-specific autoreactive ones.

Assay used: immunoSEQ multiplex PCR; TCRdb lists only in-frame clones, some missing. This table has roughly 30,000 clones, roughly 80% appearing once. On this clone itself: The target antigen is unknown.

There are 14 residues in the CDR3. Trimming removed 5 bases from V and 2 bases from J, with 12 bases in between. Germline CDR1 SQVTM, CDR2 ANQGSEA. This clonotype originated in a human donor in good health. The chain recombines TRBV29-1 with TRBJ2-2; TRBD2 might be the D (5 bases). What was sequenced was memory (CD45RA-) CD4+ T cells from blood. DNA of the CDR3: TGCAGCGTTCGCGGGCGGGTAAACACCGGGGAGCTGTTTTTT. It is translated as CSVRGRVNTGELFF.